This T cell receptor (beta chain) was identified during a study of control samples from healthy donors and cancer patients (dated by TCRdb to the early 2020s). V sheds 0 bases and J sheds 0 bases, leaving 8 bases between their ends. CDR1 SGHRS and CDR2 YFSETQ were looked up in the germline V gene. Taken from cysteine to phenylalanine, the CDR3 has 15 residues. Only CDR3 DNA remains: 45 bases, in frame from the first base. Comment on this clone: No cognate antigen has been identified for it. No much larger clone is present one base from it, and per-base qualities are unavailable.

Library creation used the immunoSEQ multiplex PCR assay. TCRdb limited this immuneACCESS table to in-frame rearrangements with V and J called. A share of clones is missing; checked studies link under half to unresolved V genes, and the rest is unexplained. This sample lists more than 150,000 clones; approximately 95% were detected once. Of the sample, more than 1.4% falls within the top ten clones. The material sequenced was blood. The sequence derives from a man aged 18 to 29 in good health. The rearrangement combines TRBV5-1 with TRBJ2-3, with no reliable assignment of the D segment. The CDR3 region: CASSLGFESTDTQYF. The nucleotide sequence reads as follows: TGCGCCAGCAGCTTGGGATTCGAAAGCACAGATACGCAGTATTTT.